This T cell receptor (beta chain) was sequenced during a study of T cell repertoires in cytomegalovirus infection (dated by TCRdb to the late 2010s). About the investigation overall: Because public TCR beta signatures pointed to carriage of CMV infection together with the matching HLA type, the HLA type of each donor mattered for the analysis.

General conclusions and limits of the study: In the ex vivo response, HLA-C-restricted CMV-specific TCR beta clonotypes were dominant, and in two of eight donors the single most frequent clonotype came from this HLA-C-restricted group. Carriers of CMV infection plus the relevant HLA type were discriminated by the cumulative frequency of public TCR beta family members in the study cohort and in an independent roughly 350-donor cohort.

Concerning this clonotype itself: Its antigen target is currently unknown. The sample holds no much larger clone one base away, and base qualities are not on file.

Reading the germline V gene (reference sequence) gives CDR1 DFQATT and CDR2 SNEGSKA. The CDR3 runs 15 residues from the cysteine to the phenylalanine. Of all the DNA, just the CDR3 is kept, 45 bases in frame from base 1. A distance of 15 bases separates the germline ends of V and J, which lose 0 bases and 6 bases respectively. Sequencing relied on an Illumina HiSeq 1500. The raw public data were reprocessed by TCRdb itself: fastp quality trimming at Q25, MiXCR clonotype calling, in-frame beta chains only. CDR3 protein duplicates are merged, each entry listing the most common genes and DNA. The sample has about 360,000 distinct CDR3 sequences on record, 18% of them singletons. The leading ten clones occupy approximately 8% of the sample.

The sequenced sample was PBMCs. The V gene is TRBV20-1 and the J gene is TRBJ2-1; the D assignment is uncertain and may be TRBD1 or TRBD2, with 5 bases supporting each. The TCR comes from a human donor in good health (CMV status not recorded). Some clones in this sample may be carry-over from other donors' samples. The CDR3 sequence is CSARDRLVGVNEQFF. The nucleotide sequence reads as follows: TGCAGTGCTAGAGATAGGCTAGTGGGGGTCAATGAGCAGTTCTTC.